Given below is one T cell receptor beta chain in context. The antigen remains unidentified. The data were taken from a study of response to subunit inactivated influenza vaccine. Study results and limitations: Authors suggested that a seasonal influenza vaccination recruits few new T cells each time.

The CDR3 runs to 15 residues. V was shortened by 2 bases and J by 5 bases, with 13 bases between the two germline ends. The V gene's germline CDR1 is SGHRS and CDR2 YFSETQ. MiXCR, applied by TCRdb to the RT-PCR reads, yields one record per CDR3 protein. The repertoire holds around 710,000 distinct CDR3 sequences, with over 11% as singletons. The sequenced sample was PBMCs from blood, obtained roughly 2 weeks before vaccination. The clonotype originates from a man aged 45-65 years who received an inactivated influenza vaccine. The chain is built from TRBV5-1 and TRBJ2-2, with D perhaps matching TRBD1 (6 bases). CDR3 amino acids: CASSLSQGKTGELFF. The CDR3 nucleotides are TGCGCCAGCAGCTTATCACAGGGTAAAACCGGGGAGCTGTTTTTT.